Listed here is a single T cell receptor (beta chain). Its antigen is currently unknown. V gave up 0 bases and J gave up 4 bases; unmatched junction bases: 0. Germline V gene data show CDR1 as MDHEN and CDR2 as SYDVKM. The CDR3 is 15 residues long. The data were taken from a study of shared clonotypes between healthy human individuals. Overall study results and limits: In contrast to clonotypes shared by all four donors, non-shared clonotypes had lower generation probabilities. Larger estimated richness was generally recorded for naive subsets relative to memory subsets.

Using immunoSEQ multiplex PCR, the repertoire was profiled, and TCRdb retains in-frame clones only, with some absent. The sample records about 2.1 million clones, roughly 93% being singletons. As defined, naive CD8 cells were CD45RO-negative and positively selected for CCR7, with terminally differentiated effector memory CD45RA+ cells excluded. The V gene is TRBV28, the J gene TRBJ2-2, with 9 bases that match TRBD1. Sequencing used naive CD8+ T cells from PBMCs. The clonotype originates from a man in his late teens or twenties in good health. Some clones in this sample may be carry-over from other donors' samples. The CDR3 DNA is TGTGCCAGCAGTTTATGGGGACAGGGCACCGGGGAGCTGTTTTTT. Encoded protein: CASSLWGQGTGELFF.